This TCR beta chain was found in a study of T cell responses to AZD1222 COVID-19 vaccine. Study conclusions and caveats: The study sampled repertoires only after the peak T cell response. The breadth and depth of Spike-specific TCRs increased once two AZD1222 doses had been given. The span of vaccine-associated CD4 TCRs extended across spike, with dominance at 160-218 and 743-854. Nearly half of spike-specific TCRs reportedly target unmutated variant regions.

With regard to this clone: Its antigen is undetermined.

Data came from immunoSEQ multiplex PCR; TCRdb stores just in-frame clones and leaves some out. The table has over 150,000 clones, 80% to 90% seen once. Germline V gives CDR1 SGHAT, CDR2 FQNNGV. The CDR3 runs to 12 residues. V lost 8 bases to trimming and J lost 7 bases, with 14 bases between them. The chain couples TRBV11-2 to TRBJ1-2; D is ambiguous. The TCR sequence derives from an adult in good health. The sequencing used peripheral blood, collected on day 0 of MenACWY control vaccination. DNA of the CDR3: TGTGCCAGCGAGGGCCGCTTTAGTGGCTACACCTTC. It specifies CASEGRFSGYTF.